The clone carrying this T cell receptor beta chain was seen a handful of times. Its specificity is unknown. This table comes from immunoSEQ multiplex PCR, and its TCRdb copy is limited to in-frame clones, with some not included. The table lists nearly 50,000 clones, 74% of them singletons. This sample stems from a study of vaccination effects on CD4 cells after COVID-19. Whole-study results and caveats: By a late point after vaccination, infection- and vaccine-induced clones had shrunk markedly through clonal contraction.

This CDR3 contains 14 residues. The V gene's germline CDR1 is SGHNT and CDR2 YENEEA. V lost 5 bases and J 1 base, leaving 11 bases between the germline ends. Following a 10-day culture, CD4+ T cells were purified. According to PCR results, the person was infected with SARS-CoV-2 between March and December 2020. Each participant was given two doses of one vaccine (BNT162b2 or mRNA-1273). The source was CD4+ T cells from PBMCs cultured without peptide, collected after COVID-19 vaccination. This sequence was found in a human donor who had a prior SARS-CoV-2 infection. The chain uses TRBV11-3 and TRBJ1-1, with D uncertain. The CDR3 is CASSDRGSNTEAFF. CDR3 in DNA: TGTGCCAGCAGCGATCGTGGCTCGAACACTGAAGCTTTCTTT.